This T cell receptor (beta chain) appears in the sequencing data of a study of blood T cell repertoires in COVID-19. Looking at the study overall: There were acute and convalescent COVID-19 samples, and they came from the United States, Italy and Spain.

Original processing methods: Reference gene primer amplification yielded estimated nucleated cell counts. Profiled with immunoSEQ multiplex PCR; TCRdb holds only in-frame clones, not every one. Clone size and V and J calls were adopted from that table, with D and trimming inferred from the DNA. The table has fewer than 350,000 clones, 80% to 90% seen once; the top ten hold approximately 12%. Seattle cases were enrolled at active infection and followed longitudinally. The CDR3 totals 18 residues. V was clipped by 3 bases and J by 0 bases, with 19 bases between them. Looked up from germline, CDR1 is LGHDT and CDR2 is YNNKEL (reference sequence).

This chain links TRBV3-1 (or the pseudogene TRBV3-2) with TRBJ2-3, with D maybe TRBD2 (7 bases). The sequenced material came from peripheral blood. The clonotype originates from a woman aged 25 to 39 with COVID-19, enrolled during active disease. For the CDR3, the DNA is TGTGCCAGCAGCCAGCCTACCGCGGGGGCCCTTAGCACAGATACGCAGTATTTT. Its protein product is CASSQPTAGALSTDTQYF.